The clone carrying this T cell receptor beta chain was detected ten times or more. Its antigen remains unknown. TCRdb passed the RT-PCR reads through MiXCR, listing each CDR3 protein once. Here the sample spans 600,000 to 850,000 distinct CDR3 sequences, around 15% being singletons. Germline CDR1 and CDR2: SGHTA and FQGNSA. V lost 5 bases and J lost 0, with 11 bases in between. This CDR3 has 15 residues. This sample was taken from a study of response to subunit inactivated influenza vaccine. Study results and caveats: Every seasonal influenza vaccination brings in few new T cells, the authors suggested.

The source of this sequence is a man aged 50 to 59 who received an inactivated influenza vaccine. The chain combines TRBV7-2 with TRBJ2-1, with D possibly being TRBD1 (5 bases). The material was PBMCs from blood, obtained less than 15 days before vaccination. The CDR3 region is CASSPQDRSYNEQFF. CDR3 nucleotide sequence: TGTGCCAGCAGCCCACAGGACCGCTCCTACAATGAGCAGTTCTTC.